The present entry profiles one TCR beta chain with its context. These data originate in a study of control samples from healthy donors and cancer patients. The assay was immunoSEQ multiplex PCR, and TCRdb's table has in-frame clones only and misses some. The table lists over 100,000 clones, around nine tenths of them singletons. Germline V gene lookup returns CDR1 SGHDN and CDR2 FVKESK. There are 14 residues in the CDR3. The V end lost 6 bases, the J end lost 6 bases, and 15 bases lay between the germline ends. The material sequenced was blood. The chain joins TRBV14 to TRBJ2-1; no clear D. The receptor comes from a woman aged 50 to 60 in good health. The CDR3 DNA sequence: TGTGCCAGCAGTCTCGATACATTGGTCAATGAGCAGTTCTTC. It codes for CASSLDTLVNEQFF.